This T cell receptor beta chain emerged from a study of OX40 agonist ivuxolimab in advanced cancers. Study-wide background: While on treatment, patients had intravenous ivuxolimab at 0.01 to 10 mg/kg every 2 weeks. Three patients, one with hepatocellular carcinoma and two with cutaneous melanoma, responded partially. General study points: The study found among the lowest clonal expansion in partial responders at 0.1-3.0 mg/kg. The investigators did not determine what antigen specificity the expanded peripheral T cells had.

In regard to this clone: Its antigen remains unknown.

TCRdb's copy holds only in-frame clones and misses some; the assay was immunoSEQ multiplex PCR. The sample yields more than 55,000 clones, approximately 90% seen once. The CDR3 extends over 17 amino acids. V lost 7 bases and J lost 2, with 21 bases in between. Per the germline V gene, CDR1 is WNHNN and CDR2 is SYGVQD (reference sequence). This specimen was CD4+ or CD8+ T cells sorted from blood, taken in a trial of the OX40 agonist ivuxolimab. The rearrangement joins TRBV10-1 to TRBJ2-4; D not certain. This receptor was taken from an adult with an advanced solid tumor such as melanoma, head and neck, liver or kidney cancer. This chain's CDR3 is CASTQTSKVRSKNIQYF. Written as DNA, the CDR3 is TGCGCCAGCACCCAGACGAGTAAGGTAAGGTCCAAAAACATTCAGTACTTC.